This T cell receptor beta chain was found in a study of shared clonotypes between healthy human individuals. Findings and caveats of the study: Naive CD4 clonotypes overlapped across a handful of donors at around 5%. Compared with memory subsets, naive subsets generally had larger estimated richness.

Some clones are missing from TCRdb's copy, which holds only in-frame ones; the method was immunoSEQ multiplex PCR. The sample gives about 1.1 million clones, 75% to 85% of which show up once; roughly 0.55% is in the top ten. V lost 4 bases to trimming and J lost 8 bases; unmatched junction nucleotides: 14. The CDR3 is 16 amino acids. The germline V gene encodes CDR1 MGHRA and CDR2 YSYEKL. About this clone: Its antigen is currently unknown.

A CD45RA-negative memory subset and a CD45RA+ naive subset were separated from the CD4+ cells. The V and J genes are TRBV4-1 and TRBJ1-2; 9 bases align to TRBD1. This TCR came from a man between 18 and 35 years old in good health. Some clones in this sample may be carry-over from other donors' samples. Input material: memory CD4+ T cells from PBMCs. Noted subset: CD45RA-negative fraction. This chain's CDR3 is CASSRDRQGQGEGYTF. CDR3 DNA: TGCGCCAGCAGCCGGGACCGGCAGGGACAGGGTGAGGGCTACACCTTC.